The entry below gives a single T cell receptor (beta chain) sequence along with its context. This record belongs to a study of blood T cell repertoires in COVID-19. As for the study in general: Both acute and convalescent COVID-19 samples were obtained from the United States, Italy and Spain.

The participants were between roughly 18 and 89 years old and came from about two dozen US areas. Individuals in the exposed group had encountered a COVID-19 case within 2 weeks preceding study entry. The assay was immunoSEQ multiplex PCR, and TCRdb's table has in-frame clones only and misses some. This table holds under 450,000 clones, approximately 89% found once. This receptor was taken from a woman in her thirties or forties who had been exposed to COVID-19. The specimen was PBMCs or T cells enriched from blood (not recorded which).

CDR3 residues: CASSETGSTEAFF. CDR3 nucleotides: TGTGCCAGCAGCGAAACAGGGAGTACTGAAGCTTTCTTT. This chain joins TRBV11-3 and TRBJ1-1; the D gene is possibly TRBD1 (6 bases). Germline CDR1 SGHNT, CDR2 YENEEA. This CDR3 is 13 amino acids long. Trimming took 5 bases from V and 5 from J, leaving 12 bases between them.